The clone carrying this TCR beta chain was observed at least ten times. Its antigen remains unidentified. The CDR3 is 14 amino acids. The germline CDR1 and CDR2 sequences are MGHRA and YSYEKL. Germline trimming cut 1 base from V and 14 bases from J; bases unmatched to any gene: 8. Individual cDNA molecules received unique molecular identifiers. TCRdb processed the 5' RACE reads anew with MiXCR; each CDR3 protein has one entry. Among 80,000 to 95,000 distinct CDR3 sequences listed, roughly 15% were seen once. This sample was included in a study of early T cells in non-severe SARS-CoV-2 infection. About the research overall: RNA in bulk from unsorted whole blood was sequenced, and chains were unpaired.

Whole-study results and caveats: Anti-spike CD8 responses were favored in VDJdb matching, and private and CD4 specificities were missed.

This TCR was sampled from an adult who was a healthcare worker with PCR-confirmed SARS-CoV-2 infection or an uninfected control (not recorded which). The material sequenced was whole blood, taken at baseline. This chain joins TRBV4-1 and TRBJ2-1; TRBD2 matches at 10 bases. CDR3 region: CASSQGGLAGEKFF. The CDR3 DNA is TGCGCCAGCAGCCAAGGGGGCCTAGCGGGAGAGAAGTTCTTC.